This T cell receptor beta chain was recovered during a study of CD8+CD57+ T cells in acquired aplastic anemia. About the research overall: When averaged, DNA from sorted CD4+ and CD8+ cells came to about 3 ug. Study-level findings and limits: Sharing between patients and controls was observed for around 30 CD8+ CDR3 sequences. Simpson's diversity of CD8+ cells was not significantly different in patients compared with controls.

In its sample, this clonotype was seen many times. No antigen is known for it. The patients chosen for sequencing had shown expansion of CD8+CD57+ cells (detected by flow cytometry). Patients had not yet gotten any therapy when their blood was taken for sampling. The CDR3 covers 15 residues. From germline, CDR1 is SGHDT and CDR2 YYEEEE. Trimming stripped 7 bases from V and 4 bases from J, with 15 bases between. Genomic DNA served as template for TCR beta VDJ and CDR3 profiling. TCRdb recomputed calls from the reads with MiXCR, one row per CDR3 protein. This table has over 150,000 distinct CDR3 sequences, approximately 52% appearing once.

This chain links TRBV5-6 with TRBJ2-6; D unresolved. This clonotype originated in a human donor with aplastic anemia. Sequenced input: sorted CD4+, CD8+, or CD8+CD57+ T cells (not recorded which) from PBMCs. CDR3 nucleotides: TGTGCCAGCGTCCTTTCCGGGCAAGGGGCCAACGTCCTGACTTTC. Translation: CASVLSGQGANVLTF.